Listed below are T cell receptor beta chains from one sample, sequenced in a study of blood T cell repertoires in COVID-19. The table came from immunoSEQ multiplex PCR; TCRdb's copy has only in-frame clones and leaves some out. Of under 75,000 clones listed, approximately 82% are singletons. The material sequenced was peripheral blood. These receptors all come from a human donor in a cohort sampled during active COVID-19. Both conserved end residues are part of each CDR3. A D gene is named only where the DNA matches it firmly. Some rows mark clone size as missing; the rest say once, few, many or name a class of expanded clone.

clone_size	j_call	v_call	d_call	cdr3_nt	cdr3_aa
.	TRBJ1-1	TRBV6-6	.	TGTGCCAGCAGTTACTCGAACAGGGCTCGAGCTTTCTTT	CASSYSNRARAFF
.	TRBJ1-2	TRBV7-8	.	TGTGCCAGCAGCTTAGGAGAGCAGGGGCAATTTTATGGCTACACCTTC	CASSLGEQGQFYGYTF
.	TRBJ2-1	TRBV9	TRBD2	TGTGCCAGCAGGGTCGGGGGGGCTACTAGTGAGCAGTTCTTC	CASRVGGATSEQFF
.	TRBJ1-1	TRBV28	.	TGTGCCAGCAGTTTCCAGGGGCAGAGCACTGAAGCTTTCTTT	CASSFQGQSTEAFF
.	TRBJ2-1	TRBV27	TRBD1	TGTGCCAGCAGGCACGGGACAGGGGCTGGTGAGCAGTTCTTC	CASRHGTGAGEQFF
.	TRBJ1-2	TRBV15	.	TGTGCCACCAGCCCTCAGGCGGAGGGAGGTGGCTACACCTTC	CATSPQAEGGGYTF
.	TRBJ1-2	TRBV7-9	TRBD1	TGTGCCAGCAGCTTATTGGACAGGGGCTCCTATGGCTACACCTTC	CASSLLDRGSYGYTF
few	TRBJ2-1	TRBV4-1	.	TGCGCCAGCAGCCAAAGTGGCGGGATCGGAAGTTACAATGAGCAGTTCTTC	CASSQSGGIGSYNEQFF
.	TRBJ2-1	TRBV2	TRBD2	TGTGCCAGCAGTCCCCCGAGGACTAGCGTAGAGCAGTTCTTC	CASSPPRTSVEQFF
.	TRBJ2-7	TRBV2	TRBD2	TGTGCCAGCAGTCCTAGCGGGAGGTCCGAGCAGTACTTC	CASSPSGRSEQYF
few	TRBJ2-7	TRBV7-9	.	TGTGCCAGCAGCTTAAGTCAGGGTTCTCACGAGCAGTACTTC	CASSLSQGSHEQYF
.	TRBJ1-6	TRBV3-1/TRBV3-2	.	TGTGCCAGCAGCCTAGAAGCGTCAGCCAATTCACCCCTCCACTTT	CASSLEASANSPLHF
many	TRBJ1-1	TRBV6-1	.	TGTGCCAGCAGTGAATCGCAGGGCTTTGTCACTGAAGCTTTCTTT	CASSESQGFVTEAFF
.	TRBJ1-2	TRBV6-2/TRBV6-3	TRBD1	TGTGCCAGCAGTTCCAGAGGACAGGTCTATGGCTACACCTTC	CASSSRGQVYGYTF